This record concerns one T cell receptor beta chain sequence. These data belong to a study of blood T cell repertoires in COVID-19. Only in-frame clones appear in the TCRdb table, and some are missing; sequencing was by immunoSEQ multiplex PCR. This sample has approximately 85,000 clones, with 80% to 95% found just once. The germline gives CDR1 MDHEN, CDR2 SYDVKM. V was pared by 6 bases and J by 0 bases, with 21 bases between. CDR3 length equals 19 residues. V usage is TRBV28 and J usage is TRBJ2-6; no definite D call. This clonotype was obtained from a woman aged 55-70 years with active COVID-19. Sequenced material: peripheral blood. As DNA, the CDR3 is TGTGCCAGCAGCTTACCCTCTACTTTAACCCGCTCTGGGGCCAACGTCCTGACTTTC. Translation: CASSLPSTLTRSGANVLTF.